One and the same sample provided the 31 T cell receptor beta chains below, sequenced in a study of control samples from healthy donors and cancer patients. Profiled with immunoSEQ multiplex PCR; TCRdb holds only in-frame clones, not every one. The data show over 120,000 clones, about nine tenths seen once. Material for sequencing was blood. The receptor source for this set is a man younger than 45 in good health.

The V gene is TRBV6-5, the J gene TRBJ1-5; D remains unclear. The CDR3 has 14 amino acids. The V end was cut by 6 bases, the J end by 5 bases, with 14 bases between. The germline V gene has CDR1 MNHEY and CDR2 SVGAGI. CDR3 bases: TGTGCCAGCAGGAAGTATTCAGTCGATCAGCCCCAGCATTTT. Amino acids: CASRKYSVDQPQHF.

The rearrangement uses TRBV19 and TRBJ1-1; 9 bases fit TRBD1. From germline, CDR1 is LNHDA and CDR2 SQIVND (reference sequence). The V segment lost 4 bases and the J segment 5 bases; nucleotides outside the gene matches: 5. This CDR3 comprises 14 residues. This chain's CDR3 is CASSKTGGGTEAFF. Here the CDR3 DNA reads TGTGCCAGTAGTAAGACAGGGGGAGGGACTGAAGCTTTCTTT.

This sequence joins TRBV2 and TRBJ1-1; weak D call: TRBD1 (5 bases). Looked up from germline, CDR1 is SNHLY and CDR2 is FYNNEI. V dropped 11 bases and J dropped 5 bases, with 21 bases sitting between them. The CDR3 loop spans 14 amino acids. CDR3 bases: TGTGCCGCAGCGGATCCGGGCAAGGGGACTGAAGCTTTCTTT. It translates to CAAADPGKGTEAFF.

The V call is TRBV19, the J call TRBJ2-5; D remains ambiguous. The germline gives CDR1 LNHDA, CDR2 SQIVND (reference sequence). This CDR3 is built from 14 residues. Trimming cost V 4 bases and J 5 bases, with 14 bases left between them. This chain's CDR3 is CASSKADLGETQYF. CDR3 bases: TGTGCCAGTAGTAAGGCAGACCTTGGGGAGACCCAGTACTTC.

The gene calls are TRBV11-2 and TRBJ2-3; 7 nucleotides align to TRBD2. The junction had 13 bases not matched to a gene; V was cut back by 6 bases and J by 4 bases. The germline CDR1 and CDR2 sequences are SGHAT and FQNNGV. CDR3 length: 16 residues. The chain's CDR3 is CASRPPGGGSADTQYF. The CDR3 bases are TGTGCCAGCAGACCGCCTGGCGGGGGTTCAGCAGATACGCAGTATTTT. Combining the CDR3 with reference TRBV11-2 and TRBJ2-3 gives the whole variable domain EAGVAQSPRYKIIEKRQSVAFWCNPISGHATLYWYQQILGQGPKLLIQFQNNGVVDDSQLPKDRFSAERLKGVDSTLKIQPAKLEDSAVYLCASRPPGGGSADTQYFGPGTRLTVL.

Here the CDR3 reads CAWSVGQSLYEQYF. CDR3 sequence (DNA): TGTGCCTGGAGTGTAGGCCAGAGCCTCTACGAGCAGTACTTC. The chain is built from TRBV30 and TRBJ2-7; D remains ambiguous. The CDR3 runs 14 residues. The ends were cut back, 0 bases at V and 3 bases at J, with 12 bases in the middle. Germline V gene sequence: CDR1 GTSNPN, CDR2 SVGIG (reference sequence).

The chain joins TRBV19 to TRBJ1-6; perhaps TRBD1 as D (5 bases). The V and J ends lost 1 base and 7 bases respectively, with 11 bases between them. CDR1 is LNHDA and CDR2 is SQIVND in the germline V gene (reference sequence). The CDR3 is 15 residues long. The CDR3 region is CASSIATGTNSPLHF. CDR3 nucleotide sequence: TGTGCCAGTAGTATAGCTACGGGGACCAATTCACCCCTCCACTTT.

The chain has TRBV7-3 and TRBJ1-2; 8 bases are shared with TRBD1. The V gene end was trimmed by 0 bases and the J gene end by 6 bases; junction bases not matched to a gene: 3. The CDR3 loop spans 14 amino acids. In germline, CDR1 is SGHTA, CDR2 FQGTGA. Here the CDR3 reads CASSLTPDRDGYTF. The CDR3 DNA sequence: TGTGCCAGCAGCTTAACCCCGGACAGGGATGGCTACACCTTC.

The chain recombines TRBV12-3 or TRBV12-4 with TRBJ1-1, with D hard to call. The CDR3 consists of 13 residues. Trimming took off 7 bases at V and 5 bases at J, with 14 bases between the two ends. Here the CDR3 reads CASTHAGWTEAFF. CDR3 in DNA: TGTGCCAGCACCCATGCTGGGTGGACTGAAGCTTTCTTT.

The V call is TRBV4-2, the J call TRBJ2-7, with TRBD2 matching 7 bases. J lost 3 bases, V lost 1 base, and 0 bases had no gene match. The length of the CDR3 is 13 residues. Germline CDR1 reads LGHNA; CDR2 reads YNFKEQ. The CDR3 loop is CASSQASGYEQYF. In nucleotides, the CDR3 is TGTGCCAGCAGCCAAGCTAGCGGCTACGAGCAGTACTTC.

The CDR3 DNA reads as TGCGCCAGCAGCTTGCAGGGGAGGGACTATGGCTACACCTTC. This translates into CASSLQGRDYGYTF. The chain links TRBV5-1 to TRBJ1-2, with D possibly being TRBD1 (6 bases). Trimming took off 1 base at V and 3 bases at J, with 10 bases between the two ends. Germline V gene data show CDR1 as SGHRS and CDR2 as YFSETQ. The CDR3 length is 14 residues.

This chain links TRBV28 with TRBJ1-4, with a weak D call TRBD1 (5 bases). With 6 bases removed from V and 10 bases from J, the gap between germline ends came to 18 bases. The CDR3 runs to 14 residues. Germline loops: CDR1 MDHEN, CDR2 SYDVKM. CDR3 sequence: CASRHYQGMGKLFF. In DNA form, the CDR3 reads TGTGCCAGCAGACATTATCAGGGAATGGGAAAACTGTTTTTT.

The chain uses TRBV7-8 and TRBJ2-1; 15 nucleotides match TRBD2. The CDR3 is 17 amino acids. V lost 2 bases to trimming and J lost 4 bases; unmatched junction nucleotides: 3. Germline-derived CDR1 and CDR2 are SGHVS and FQNEAQ. The CDR3 DNA sequence: TGTGCCAGCAGCTTACTGGGACTAGCGGGGGGATACAATGAGCAGTTCTTC. Protein: CASSLLGLAGGYNEQFF.

This chain connects TRBV7-3 to TRBJ2-7; 9 bases are shared with TRBD2. Per the germline V gene, CDR1 is SGHTA and CDR2 is FQGTGA. The CDR3 sequence is 15 residues long. Trimming at V came to 5 bases and at J to 3 bases, leaving 8 bases not matched to a gene. The CDR3: CASSPSSGAFYEQYF. CDR3 bases: TGTGCCAGCAGCCCCTCTAGCGGGGCATTCTACGAGCAGTACTTC.

This clone was seen just once. V gene TRBV25-1 combines with J gene TRBJ1-1; D remains ambiguous. Trimming shortened V by 6 bases and J by 6 bases, and 8 bases separated the two germline ends. Germline lookup yields CDR1 MGHDK and CDR2 SYGVNS. This CDR3 has 11 residues. CDR3 DNA: TGTGCCAGCAGAGTACAAGCTGAAGCTTTCTTT. Its protein product is CASRVQAEAFF. Filled out from reference TRBV25-1 and TRBJ1-1, the complete variable domain reads EADIYQTPRYLVIGTGKKITLECSQTMGHDKMYWYQQDPGMELHLIHYSYGVNSTEKGDLSSESTVSRIRTEHFPLTLESARPSHTSQYLCASRVQAEAFFGQGTRLTVV.

V gene TRBV5-4 combines with J gene TRBJ2-7; no firm D call. Trimming cost V 2 bases and J 6 bases, with 15 bases left between them. This CDR3 spans 14 amino acids. Germline lookup yields CDR1 SGHNT and CDR2 YYREEE (reference sequence). CDR3 bases: TGTGCCAGCAGCTTTGGGTACAGTAAGGCCGAGCAGTACTTC. The encoded protein is CASSFGYSKAEQYF.

The rearrangement uses TRBV12-5 and TRBJ2-3; D call uncertain. Between the trimmed V and J ends, which lost 4 bases and 5 bases, there was a span of 7 bases. The CDR3 length is 12 residues. The germline V gene has CDR1 LGHNT and CDR2 FRNRAP. The CDR3 DNA is TGTGCTAGTGGTTCTCTAGGAGATACGCAGTATTTT. Amino acids: CASGSLGDTQYF.

The table lists this clone with a count of one. The chain links TRBV6-1 to TRBJ1-5; D gene ambiguous. This CDR3 has 13 residues. Trimming shortened V by 3 bases and J by 1 base, and 4 bases separated the two germline ends. The germline V gene has CDR1 MNHNS and CDR2 SASEGT. CDR3 amino acids: CASSDDSNQPQHF. Written as DNA, the CDR3 is TGTGCCAGCAGTGACGACAGCAATCAGCCCCAGCATTTT.

The V gene is TRBV21-1, the J gene TRBJ1-3. TRBV21-1 is tagged as a pseudogene. The CDR3 has 16 amino acids. The CDR3 DNA follows: TGTGCCAGCAGCAAGGTGAGGCTTAGCTCTGGAAACACCATATATTTT. It is translated as CASSKVRLSSGNTIYF.

The chain recombines TRBV6-5 with TRBJ1-4; maybe TRBD1 (5 bases). CDR3 length: 14 residues. Trimming removed 6 bases from V and 4 bases from J, with 12 bases in between. Germline V gene lookup returns CDR1 MNHEY and CDR2 SVGAGI. CDR3 amino acids: CASSGGRSNEKLFF. CDR3 sequence (DNA): TGTGCCAGCAGCGGGGGACGGAGTAATGAAAAACTGTTTTTT.

This sequence joins TRBV18 and TRBJ1-1; the D is unclear. The CDR3 totals 13 residues. From germline, CDR1 is KGHSH and CDR2 LQKENI. The V end was cut by 4 bases, the J end by 5 bases, with 11 bases between. The DNA for the CDR3 is TGTGCCAGCTCACAAAAGGGTGGAACTGAAGCTTTCTTT. This encodes CASSQKGGTEAFF.

The CDR3 sequence: CASSLSPGGNEQYF. DNA of the CDR3: TGTGCCAGCAGTTTATCTCCAGGGGGCAACGAGCAGTACTTC. The chain links TRBV27 to TRBJ2-7, with TRBD1 matching over 8 bases. Germline CDR1 and CDR2: MNHEY and SMNVEV (reference sequence). Trimming took 0 bases from V and 5 from J; bases not matched to a gene: 3. The CDR3 runs to 14 residues.

The V and J genes are TRBV15 and TRBJ1-5; tentatively, D is TRBD1 (6 bases). CDR3 length: 15 residues. Germline V CDR1 and CDR2: LNHNV, YYDKDF (reference sequence). Trimming left V 2 bases short and J 4 bases short, with 12 bases between. CDR3 coding DNA: TGTGCCACCAGCAGATTAACAGGGATAAATCAGCCCCAGCATTTT. Translation gives CATSRLTGINQPQHF. The full variable domain, with the rest looked up from reference TRBV15 and TRBJ1-5, is DAMVIQNPRYQVTQFGKPVTLSCSQTLNHNVMYWYQQKSSQAPKLLFHYYDKDFNNEADTPDNFQSRRPNTSFCFLDIRSPGLGDTAMYLCATSRLTGINQPQHFGDGTRLSIL.

The J gene is TRBJ1-1, the V gene TRBV11-2; unclear D gene. Germline V gene data show CDR1 as SGHAT and CDR2 as FQNNGV. V was trimmed by 5 bases and J by 3 bases, leaving 16 bases between them. The CDR3 covers 15 residues. The CDR3 DNA follows: TGTGCCAGCAGCCCCCGATTTGCCGGGGACACTGAAGCTTTCTTT. It translates to CASSPRFAGDTEAFF. The entire variable domain, with the rest obtained from reference TRBV11-2 and TRBJ1-1, is as follows: EAGVAQSPRYKIIEKRQSVAFWCNPISGHATLYWYQQILGQGPKLLIQFQNNGVVDDSQLPKDRFSAERLKGVDSTLKIQPAKLEDSAVYLCASSPRFAGDTEAFFGQGTRLTVV.

This chain connects TRBV18 to TRBJ2-1; perhaps TRBD2 as D (7 bases). Germline V CDR1 and CDR2: KGHSH, LQKENI. The V end lost 0 bases, the J end lost 1 base, and 10 bases lay between the germline ends. The CDR3 spans 16 residues. CDR3 sequence (DNA): TGTGCCAGCTCACCACCCGCGGGGGCGTCCTACAATGAGCAGTTCTTC. Its translation is CASSPPAGASYNEQFF.

The chain recombines TRBV25-1 with TRBJ1-1; 11 bases fit TRBD1. The CDR3 has 16 amino acids. Germline V lookup: CDR1 MGHDK, CDR2 SYGVNS. J lost 4 bases, V lost 2 bases, and 6 bases had no gene match. The CDR3 region has the DNA TGTGCCAGCAGTGAAACCCGGGGGACAGGGGGCACTGAAGCTTTCTTT. Its protein product is CASSETRGTGGTEAFF.

V gene TRBV19 combines with J gene TRBJ2-7, with D maybe TRBD2 (6 bases). The V end lost 6 bases, the J end lost 0 bases, and 15 bases lay between the germline ends. The germline V gene encodes CDR1 LNHDA and CDR2 SQIVND (reference sequence). The CDR3 length is 15 residues. CDR3: CASSWGGSNSYEQYF. DNA of the CDR3: TGTGCCAGTAGCTGGGGAGGTTCCAACTCCTACGAGCAGTACTTC.

The chain has TRBV27 and TRBJ1-5, with TRBD1 as a possible D gene (6 bases). This CDR3 region has 14 residues. The germline V gene encodes CDR1 MNHEY and CDR2 SMNVEV (reference sequence). V lost 6 bases, J lost 7 bases, and 16 bases lay in between. CDR3 sequence reads: CASRIQGAGQPQHF. The CDR3 region has the DNA TGTGCCAGCAGGATACAGGGTGCGGGACAGCCCCAGCATTTT.

The chain has TRBV7-2 and TRBJ1-5; D not resolved. The V end was cut by 1 base, the J end by 4 bases, with 8 bases between. Germline values: CDR1 SGHTA, CDR2 FQGNSA. This CDR3 has 14 residues. The CDR3 DNA is TGTGCCAGCAGCTTAGTCACCAGTAATCAGCCCCAGCATTTT. This codes for CASSLVTSNQPQHF. Together with reference TRBV7-2 and TRBJ1-5, the CDR3 gives the full variable domain: GAGVSQSPSNKVTEKGKDVELRCDPISGHTALYWYRQSLGQGLEFLIYFQGNSAPDKSGLPSDRFSAERTGGSVSTLTIQRTQQEDSAVYLCASSLVTSNQPQHFGDGTRLSIL.

The gene calls are TRBV12-5 and TRBJ2-1; D is perhaps TRBD1 or TRBD2 (5 bases each). Germline V gene lookup returns CDR1 LGHNT and CDR2 FRNRAP. CDR3 size: 14 residues. The V end lost 3 bases, the J end lost 2 bases, and 8 bases lay between the germline ends. CDR3 region: CASGLGETYNEQFF. The CDR3 coding sequence is TGTGCTAGTGGTTTAGGGGAGACCTACAATGAGCAGTTCTTC. Based on the CDR3 plus reference TRBV12-5 and TRBJ2-1, the full variable domain is DARVTQTPRHKVTEMGQEVTMRCQPILGHNTVFWYRQTMMQGLELLAYFRNRAPLDDSGMPKDRFSAEMPDATLATLKIQPSEPRDSAVYFCASGLGETYNEQFFGPGTRLTVL.

This chain joins TRBV6-5 and TRBJ2-4, with a possible D match to TRBD2 (7 bases). Trimming pared 11 bases from V and 1 base from J, leaving 18 bases between. The CDR3 extends over 15 amino acids. CDR1 MNHEY and CDR2 SVGAGI come from the germline V gene. The DNA of the CDR3 is TGTGCCCGGAGAGGGGGGGGCAAGGCCAAAAACATTCAGTACTTC. Its translation: CARRGGGKAKNIQYF.